This T cell receptor beta chain was recovered during a study of T cell changes during pregnancy in multiple sclerosis. This clone was seen a single time. The same CDR3 arises from other DNA sequences in this sample as well. The assay was immunoSEQ multiplex PCR, and TCRdb's table has in-frame clones only and misses some. Here the sample spans around 63,000 clones, around nine tenths being singletons. This CDR3 comprises 15 residues. In germline, CDR1 is LGHNA, CDR2 YSLEER. V lost 3 bases to trimming and J lost 4 bases, with 16 bases between them. The J gene is TRBJ2-7, the V gene TRBV4-3, with D possibly being TRBD2 (6 bases). Material: peripheral blood, obtained in the third trimester of pregnancy. The sequence was collected from a female donor in good health, enrolled as a control in a pregnancy study. The CDR3: CASSHSGTGEYEQYF. CDR3 DNA sequence: TGCGCCAGCAGCCATTCCGGGACTGGGGAATACGAGCAGTACTTC.